Included here is one TCR beta chain sequence, with context. The CDR3 has 13 residues. The germline CDR1 and CDR2 sequences are SQVTM and ANQGSEA. V lost 4 bases to trimming and J lost 4 bases, with 11 bases between them. The sample is drawn from a study of blood T cell repertoires in COVID-19. Background on the study: COVID-19 samples from acute and convalescent phases originated in the United States, Italy and Spain. PBMCs, B-cell-depleted T cells, or T cells provided the cDNA or gDNA that made up the material.

Per the authors' pipeline: Amplifying reference gene primers gave estimates of nucleated cell counts. The repertoire was sequenced with immunoSEQ multiplex PCR; TCRdb's copy has only in-frame clones and lacks some. That table gives V, J and clone size, and the DNA gave D and trimming. Here the sample spans about 78,000 clones, around four fifths being singletons. J is TRBJ2-1 and V is TRBV29-1; D call uncertain. The receptor comes from a human donor in a cohort sampled during active COVID-19. The sample was peripheral blood. The CDR3 protein is CSVGRGQYNEQFF. CDR3 nucleotide sequence: TGCAGCGTTGGCCGTGGCCAGTACAATGAGCAGTTCTTC.